This is a list of T cell receptor beta chains from one sample in a study of shared clonotypes between healthy human individuals. Generated by immunoSEQ multiplex PCR, the TCRdb table keeps only in-frame clones and is missing some. The data contain 1,500,000 or so clones, roughly 98.5% of them singletons. The sequenced sample consisted of naive CD4+ T cells sorted from blood. Receptors were obtained from a man aged 25 to 40 in good health. CDR3s include the opening cysteine and the closing phenylalanine or tryptophan. The order of the fields is V gene, clone size, J gene, D gene, CDR3 protein, CDR3 DNA. A D gene is named only where the DNA matches it firmly. A clone size is listed for some rows: how often the clone was seen (once, few, many), or a class if it is expanded.

v_call: TRBV14; clone_size: .; j_call: TRBJ1-3; d_call: .; cdr3_aa: CASRPGAAGNTIYF; cdr3_nt: TGTGCCAGCAGACCCGGGGCGGCTGGAAACACCATATATTTT
v_call: TRBV5-1; clone_size: .; j_call: TRBJ2-3; d_call: TRBD1; cdr3_aa: CASSYGQGADTQYF; cdr3_nt: TGCGCCAGCAGCTATGGACAGGGGGCAGATACGCAGTATTTT
v_call: TRBV5-1; clone_size: .; j_call: TRBJ2-5; d_call: .; cdr3_aa: CASSLLSARQETQYF; cdr3_nt: TGCGCCAGCAGCTTGTTATCCGCAAGACAAGAGACCCAGTACTTC
v_call: TRBV7-2; clone_size: .; j_call: TRBJ1-5; d_call: .; cdr3_aa: CASSPNGGQPQHF; cdr3_nt: TGTGCCAGCAGCCCTAACGGGGGGCAGCCCCAGCATTTT
v_call: TRBV5-6; clone_size: .; j_call: TRBJ1-5; d_call: .; cdr3_aa: CASSLVGQGDQPQHF; cdr3_nt: TGTGCCAGCAGCTTGGTCGGGCAGGGTGATCAGCCCCAGCATTTT
v_call: TRBV6-4; clone_size: .; j_call: TRBJ2-2; d_call: .; cdr3_aa: CASSIEANTGELFF; cdr3_nt: TGTGCCAGCAGTATCGAGGCGAACACCGGGGAGCTGTTTTTT
v_call: TRBV15; clone_size: .; j_call: TRBJ2-2; d_call: TRBD1; cdr3_aa: CATSARDRANTGELFF; cdr3_nt: TGTGCCACCAGCGCTCGGGACAGGGCGAACACCGGGGAGCTGTTTTTT
v_call: TRBV2; clone_size: .; j_call: TRBJ1-4; d_call: TRBD1; cdr3_aa: CASSEGTGGRSEKLFF; cdr3_nt: TGTGCCAGCAGTGAAGGGACAGGGGGCAGAAGTGAAAAACTGTTTTTT
v_call: TRBV27; clone_size: .; j_call: TRBJ2-7; d_call: .; cdr3_aa: CASTPADRLYHEQYF; cdr3_nt: TGTGCCAGCACCCCCGCGGACAGACTCTACCACGAGCAGTACTTC
v_call: TRBV5-1; clone_size: .; j_call: TRBJ2-7; d_call: TRBD2; cdr3_aa: CASSVVAGDGSYEQYF; cdr3_nt: TGCGCCAGCAGCGTCGTAGCGGGTGATGGATCCTACGAGCAGTACTTC
v_call: TRBV6-1; clone_size: .; j_call: TRBJ1-2; d_call: .; cdr3_aa: CASSPSLGSGGYTF; cdr3_nt: TGTGCCAGCAGTCCCAGCTTGGGGTCAGGGGGCTACACCTTC
v_call: TRBV2; clone_size: .; j_call: TRBJ1-5; d_call: .; cdr3_aa: CASNKGPAVIEPQHF; cdr3_nt: TGTGCCAGCAATAAAGGACCCGCTGTCATCGAACCCCAGCATTTT
v_call: TRBV9; clone_size: .; j_call: TRBJ1-5; d_call: .; cdr3_aa: CASSVAPYQPQHF; cdr3_nt: TGTGCCAGCAGCGTAGCCCCCTATCAGCCCCAGCATTTT
v_call: TRBV18; clone_size: .; j_call: TRBJ2-3; d_call: .; cdr3_aa: CASSPGLRNTDTQYF; cdr3_nt: TGTGCCAGCTCACCGGGGTTGCGGAACACAGATACGCAGTATTTT
v_call: TRBV6-6; clone_size: once; j_call: TRBJ1-3; d_call: TRBD1; cdr3_aa: CASRQGPAMKLTIYF; cdr3_nt: TGTGCCAGCAGACAGGGGCCTGCCATGAAACTCACCATATATTTT
v_call: TRBV5-4; clone_size: once; j_call: TRBJ1-5; d_call: .; cdr3_aa: CASSQGVRENQHF; cdr3_nt: TGTGCCAGCAGCCAAGGTGTCAGGGAAAATCAGCATTTT
v_call: TRBV5-4; clone_size: .; j_call: TRBJ1-1; d_call: .; cdr3_aa: CASSSFDRQAFF; cdr3_nt: TGTGCCAGCAGCTCTTTTGACAGACAAGCTTTCTTT
v_call: TRBV19; clone_size: .; j_call: TRBJ2-6; d_call: .; cdr3_aa: CASIDFGANVLTF; cdr3_nt: TGTGCCAGTATAGACTTTGGGGCCAACGTCCTGACTTTC
v_call: TRBV6-1; clone_size: .; j_call: TRBJ2-5; d_call: .; cdr3_aa: CASSESRAQETQYF; cdr3_nt: TGTGCCAGCAGTGAATCCAGGGCGCAAGAGACCCAGTACTTC
v_call: TRBV2; clone_size: .; j_call: TRBJ2-3; d_call: TRBD1; cdr3_aa: CASSGQGRGTDTQYF; cdr3_nt: TGTGCCAGCAGTGGACAGGGGCGCGGGACAGATACGCAGTATTTT
v_call: TRBV11-2; clone_size: .; j_call: TRBJ1-1; d_call: .; cdr3_aa: CASSLEAHGEAFF; cdr3_nt: TGTGCCAGCAGCTTAGAGGCACACGGGGAAGCTTTCTTT
v_call: TRBV11-2; clone_size: once; j_call: TRBJ2-6; d_call: .; cdr3_aa: CASSPLGRSSGANVLTF; cdr3_nt: TGTGCCAGCAGCCCTCTTGGGCGAAGCTCTGGGGCCAACGTCCTGACTTTC
v_call: TRBV5-4; clone_size: .; j_call: TRBJ1-1; d_call: .; cdr3_aa: CASSRGNTEAFF; cdr3_nt: TGTGCCAGCAGCCGGGGGAACACTGAAGCTTTCTTT
v_call: TRBV11-2; clone_size: .; j_call: TRBJ1-2; d_call: .; cdr3_aa: CASSSEGNGYTF; cdr3_nt: TGTGCCAGCAGCTCGGAGGGGAATGGCTACACCTTC
v_call: TRBV5-1; clone_size: .; j_call: TRBJ2-3; d_call: TRBD1; cdr3_aa: CASSYSGTGMGTQYF; cdr3_nt: TGCGCCAGCAGCTATTCCGGGACAGGGATGGGTACGCAGTATTTT